One TCR beta chain is described in this entry. Its antigen is undetermined. The data originate from a study of cytomegalovirus exposure and HLA in healthy donors. PCR employed 60 Vbeta and 13 Jbeta primers. In the original workflow: Approximately 11 million of the roughly 80 million unique TCR beta chains counted in a later analysis were shared. Here immunoSEQ multiplex PCR was the method, and the copy in TCRdb shows in-frame clones only, minus some. V, J and clone size are those of that table, while D and trimming were read from the DNA. The data show fewer than 70,000 clones, roughly 80% seen once. The study, taken as a whole, reports: A highly shared variant cluster was judged a likely technical artifact. Both high specificity and high sensitivity reportedly marked the classifier's diagnosis of cytomegalovirus status.

The CDR3 extends over 18 amino acids. The source is a man in his forties or fifties in good health and CMV-seronegative. Material: PBMCs. The V and J genes are TRBV21-1 and TRBJ2-2; TRBD1 is taken as the D call from the table, unchecked against the DNA. TRBV21-1 is designated a pseudogene. The CDR3, as DNA: TGTGCCAGCAGCAAAGTTTCGAACCCTCCACGTTGGGCCCTCGAGCTGTTTTTT. Its protein product is CASSKVSNPPRWALELFF.